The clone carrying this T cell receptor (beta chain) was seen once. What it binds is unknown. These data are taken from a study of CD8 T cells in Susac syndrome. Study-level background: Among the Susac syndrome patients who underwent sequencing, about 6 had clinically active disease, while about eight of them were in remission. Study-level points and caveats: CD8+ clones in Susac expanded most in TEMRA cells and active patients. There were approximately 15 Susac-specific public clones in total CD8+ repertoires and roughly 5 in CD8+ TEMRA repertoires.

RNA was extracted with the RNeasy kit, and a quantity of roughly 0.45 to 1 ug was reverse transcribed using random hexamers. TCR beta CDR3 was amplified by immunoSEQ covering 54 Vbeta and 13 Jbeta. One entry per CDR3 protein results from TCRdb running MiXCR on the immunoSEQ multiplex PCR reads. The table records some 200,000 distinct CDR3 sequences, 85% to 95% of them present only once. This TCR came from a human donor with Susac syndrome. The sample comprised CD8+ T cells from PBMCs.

The CDR3 spells CASSLSGVSYNEQFF. The CDR3 region has the DNA TGTGCCAGCAGCTTATCGGGGGTCTCCTACAATGAGCAGTTCTTC. The chain combines TRBV7-8 with TRBJ2-1; a weak D match, TRBD2 (6 bases). Germline loops: CDR1 SGHVS, CDR2 FQNEAQ. The V gene lost 2 bases and the J gene lost 0 bases, with 8 bases spanning the gap. The CDR3 runs to 15 residues.